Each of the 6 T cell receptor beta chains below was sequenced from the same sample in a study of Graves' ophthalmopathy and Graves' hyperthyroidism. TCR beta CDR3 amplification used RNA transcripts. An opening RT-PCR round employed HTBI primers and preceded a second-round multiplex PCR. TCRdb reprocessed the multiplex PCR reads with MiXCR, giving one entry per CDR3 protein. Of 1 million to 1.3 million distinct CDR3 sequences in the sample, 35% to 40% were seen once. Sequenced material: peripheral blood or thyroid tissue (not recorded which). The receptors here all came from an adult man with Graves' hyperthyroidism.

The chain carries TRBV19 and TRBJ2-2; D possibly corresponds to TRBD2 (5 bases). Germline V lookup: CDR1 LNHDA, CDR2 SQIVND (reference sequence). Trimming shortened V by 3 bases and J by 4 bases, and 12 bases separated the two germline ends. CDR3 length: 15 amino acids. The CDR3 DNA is TGTGCCAGTAGTATGTCACTAGTAGGCACCGGGGAGCTGTTTTTT. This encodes CASSMSLVGTGELFF.

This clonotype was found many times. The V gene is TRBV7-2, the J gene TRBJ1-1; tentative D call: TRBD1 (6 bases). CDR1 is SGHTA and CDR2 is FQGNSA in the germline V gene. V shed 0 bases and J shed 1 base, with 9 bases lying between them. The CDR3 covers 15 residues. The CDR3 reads CASSLADRRNTEAFF. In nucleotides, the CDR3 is TGTGCCAGCAGCTTAGCAGACAGGAGGAACACTGAAGCTTTCTTT.

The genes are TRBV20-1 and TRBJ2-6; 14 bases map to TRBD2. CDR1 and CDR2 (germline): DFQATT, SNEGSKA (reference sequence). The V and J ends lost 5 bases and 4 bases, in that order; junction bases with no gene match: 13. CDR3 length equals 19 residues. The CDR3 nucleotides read TGCAGTGCTCAGGAAGCGGGACTAGCGGGAGCAGGGGGGGCCAACGTCCTGACTTTC. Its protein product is CSAQEAGLAGAGGANVLTF.

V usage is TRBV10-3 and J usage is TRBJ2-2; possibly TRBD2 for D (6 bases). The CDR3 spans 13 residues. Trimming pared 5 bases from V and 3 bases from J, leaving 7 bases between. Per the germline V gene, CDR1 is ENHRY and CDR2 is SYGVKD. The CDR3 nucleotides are TGTGCCATCAGTCGCGGGGACACCGGGGAGCTGTTTTTT. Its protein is CAISRGDTGELFF.

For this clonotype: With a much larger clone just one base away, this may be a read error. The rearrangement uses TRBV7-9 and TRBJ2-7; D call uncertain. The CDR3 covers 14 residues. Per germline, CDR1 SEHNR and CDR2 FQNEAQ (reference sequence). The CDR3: CASSLEQKTYGQYF. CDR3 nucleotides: TGTGCCAGCAGCTTAGAACAAAAAACCTACGGGCAGTACTTC.

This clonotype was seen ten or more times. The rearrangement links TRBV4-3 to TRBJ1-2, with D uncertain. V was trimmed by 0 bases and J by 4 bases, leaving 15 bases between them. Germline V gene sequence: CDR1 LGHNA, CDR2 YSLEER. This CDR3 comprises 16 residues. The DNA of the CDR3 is TGCGCCAGCAGCCAAGAGCTGACTGAAACTAGCTATGGCTACACCTTC. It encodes CASSQELTETSYGYTF.